This paragraph reports one TCR beta chain. The antigen is unknown. Germline V gives CDR1 WNHNN, CDR2 SYGVQD (reference sequence). Trimming took 6 bases from V and 1 from J, leaving 11 bases between them. The CDR3 has 14 amino acids. Via MiXCR, TCRdb re-called the 5' RACE reads, giving one row per CDR3 protein. Of fewer than 60,000 distinct CDR3 sequences detected, less than 10% appear once; the ten largest clones hold approximately 4.9%. The source of the sample is a study of early T cells in non-severe SARS-CoV-2 infection. Whole-study findings and limits: Matching against VDJdb likely underestimated virus-specific expansions, favoring anti-spike CD8.

This rearrangement joins TRBV10-1 to TRBJ2-3; D not certain. Material: whole blood, obtained at baseline. This TCR was sampled from an adult who was a healthcare worker with PCR-confirmed SARS-CoV-2 infection or an uninfected control (not recorded which). The CDR3 is CASSGSMGTDTQYF. As DNA, the CDR3 is TGCGCCAGCAGCGGCTCCATGGGCACAGATACGCAGTATTTT.